These T cell receptor beta chains were read from a single sample in a study of T cells in localized non-small cell lung cancer. Only in-frame clones appear in the TCRdb table, and some are missing; sequencing was by immunoSEQ multiplex PCR. Among roughly 30,000 clones listed, roughly nine tenths were seen once. The source was PBMCs, collected before any cancer treatment. All receptors derive from a man between 40 and 70 years old with stage II lung adenocarcinoma. The CDR3 runs from the conserved cysteine through the conserved F or W. The D gene is left open where the match is weak. Expanded clones get a size class; other rows say once, few or many, or leave the size out.

v_call: TRBV7-2; clone_size: NA; d_call: NA; j_call: TRBJ1-6; cdr3_aa: CASRPGTPLAPLHF; cdr3_nt: TGTGCCAGCAGACCCGGGACACCGCTTGCACCCCTCCACTTT
v_call: TRBV28; clone_size: NA; d_call: NA; j_call: TRBJ2-1; cdr3_aa: CASRPAGIAYNEQFF; cdr3_nt: TGTGCCAGCAGGCCCGCTGGGATCGCCTACAATGAGCAGTTCTTC
v_call: TRBV28; clone_size: NA; d_call: TRBD1; j_call: TRBJ1-1; cdr3_aa: CASSRWTGNTEAFF; cdr3_nt: TGTGCCAGCAGTCGCTGGACAGGTAACACTGAAGCTTTCTTT
v_call: TRBV6-1; clone_size: NA; d_call: TRBD1; j_call: TRBJ1-1; cdr3_aa: CASSATGGAEAFF; cdr3_nt: TGTGCCAGCAGTGCGACAGGGGGCGCCGAAGCTTTCTTT
v_call: TRBV10-2; clone_size: NA; d_call: NA; j_call: TRBJ2-5; cdr3_aa: CASSVGGLPLETQYF; cdr3_nt: TGCGCCAGCAGTGTTGGCGGTCTGCCCCTAGAGACCCAGTACTTC
v_call: TRBV5-1; clone_size: NA; d_call: TRBD2; j_call: TRBJ2-5; cdr3_aa: CASSEREGRETQYF; cdr3_nt: TGCGCCAGCAGCGAGCGGGAGGGCCGGGAGACCCAGTACTTC
v_call: TRBV7-2; clone_size: NA; d_call: NA; j_call: TRBJ2-1; cdr3_aa: CASSRPGNNEQFF; cdr3_nt: TGTGCCAGCAGCCGCCCCGGGAACAATGAGCAGTTCTTC
v_call: TRBV6-5; clone_size: NA; d_call: TRBD1; j_call: TRBJ1-5; cdr3_aa: CASSYTGGNQPQHF; cdr3_nt: TGTGCCAGCAGTTATACAGGGGGGAATCAGCCCCAGCATTTT
v_call: TRBV30; clone_size: NA; d_call: NA; j_call: TRBJ2-7; cdr3_aa: CAWSVSYEQYF; cdr3_nt: TGTGCCTGGAGTGTTTCTTACGAGCAGTACTTC
v_call: TRBV7-3; clone_size: NA; d_call: TRBD2; j_call: TRBJ2-7; cdr3_aa: CASSFGLADPGEQYF; cdr3_nt: TGTGCCAGCAGCTTCGGACTAGCGGACCCCGGGGAGCAGTACTTC
v_call: TRBV6-5; clone_size: NA; d_call: NA; j_call: TRBJ1-5; cdr3_aa: CASSSPGQPQHF; cdr3_nt: TGTGCCAGCAGTTCCCCTGGTCAGCCCCAGCATTTT
v_call: TRBV2; clone_size: NA; d_call: NA; j_call: TRBJ1-3; cdr3_aa: CASSESRSGNTIYF; cdr3_nt: TGTGCCAGCAGTGAAAGCCGGTCTGGAAACACCATATATTTT
v_call: TRBV7-6; clone_size: few; d_call: TRBD2; j_call: TRBJ2-7; cdr3_aa: CASSSGPSGRSYEQYF; cdr3_nt: TGTGCCAGCAGCTCCGGCCCAAGCGGGAGGTCCTACGAGCAGTACTTC
v_call: TRBV7-9; clone_size: few; d_call: NA; j_call: TRBJ2-5; cdr3_aa: CASSLNTQETQYF; cdr3_nt: TGTGCCAGCAGCTTGAACACACAAGAGACCCAGTACTTC
v_call: TRBV2; clone_size: NA; d_call: TRBD2; j_call: TRBJ2-1; cdr3_aa: CASRAGTLSYNEQFF; cdr3_nt: TGTGCCAGCAGAGCGGGAACTCTTTCCTACAATGAGCAGTTCTTC
v_call: TRBV9; clone_size: NA; d_call: NA; j_call: TRBJ2-3; cdr3_aa: CASSPRIAANTDTQYF; cdr3_nt: TGTGCCAGCAGCCCCCGTATAGCGGCTAACACAGATACGCAGTATTTT
v_call: TRBV6-1; clone_size: once; d_call: NA; j_call: TRBJ1-2; cdr3_aa: CASSAGGPSRGYTF; cdr3_nt: TGTGCCAGCAGTGCAGGCGGCCCTTCTCGGGGCTACACCTTC
v_call: TRBV18; clone_size: NA; d_call: NA; j_call: TRBJ1-1; cdr3_aa: CASSPRAEFMNTEAFF; cdr3_nt: TGTGCCAGCTCACCACGCGCCGAATTTATGAACACTGAAGCTTTCTTT
v_call: TRBV28; clone_size: NA; d_call: NA; j_call: TRBJ1-2; cdr3_aa: CASSPNYGYTF; cdr3_nt: TGTGCCAGCAGCCCAAACTATGGCTACACCTTC
v_call: TRBV15; clone_size: NA; d_call: NA; j_call: TRBJ2-2; cdr3_aa: CATSRVSATNTGELFF; cdr3_nt: TGTGCCACCAGCAGAGTGTCAGCGACGAACACCGGGGAGCTGTTTTTT
v_call: TRBV2; clone_size: NA; d_call: TRBD1; j_call: TRBJ2-7; cdr3_aa: CASSGPGTGAYEQYF; cdr3_nt: TGTGCCAGCAGTGGTCCCGGGACAGGGGCCTACGAGCAGTACTTC
v_call: TRBV7-3; clone_size: NA; d_call: TRBD2; j_call: TRBJ2-2; cdr3_aa: CASSPGLAGTGELFF; cdr3_nt: TGTGCCAGCAGCCCGGGACTAGCGGGAACGGGGGAGCTGTTTTTT
v_call: TRBV18; clone_size: NA; d_call: NA; j_call: TRBJ1-2; cdr3_aa: CASSPSDYGYTF; cdr3_nt: TGTGCCAGCTCACCTTCGGACTATGGCTACACCTTC